This T cell receptor (beta chain) appears in the sequencing data of a study of follicular helper T cells after annual influenza vaccination (dated by TCRdb to the late 2010s). Broadly, across the study: After each seasonal influenza vaccination, blood samples were collected on days 0, 7 and 28. To look at recall of cTfh clones, some subjects were tracked through successive annual vaccinations covering the 2013-2014, 2014-2015 and 2015-2016 seasons. One week after vaccination, a second recruited cohort of roughly twelve subjects (Table S1) displayed a similar ICOS+CD38+ cTfh response. Six subjects had multi-year samples: four covered two vaccination seasons and two covered three seasons. The 2013-2014 samples were cryopreserved, while the 2015 samples were processed right after collection.

To note about this clone: Its cognate antigen has yet to be identified. No base quality values were provided; no much bigger clone lies one nucleotide off.

Results the study describes overall, beyond this receptor: Successive annual vaccinations recalled a recurrent oligoclonal ICOS+CD38+ cTfh response that contained tetramer and AIM influenza-specific clonotypes. ICOS+CD38+ cTfh clonality correlated with the frequency of that population, and its change correlated with the change in circulating plasmablast frequency. Productive TCRB sequences were recovered from only roughly 8.5-20% of analyzed cells, so rare clonotypes could not be sampled. When influenza clone enrichment was assessed, the possibility that the much larger non-cTfh compartments were undersampled could not be excluded. Day 7 ICOS+CD38+ clones were most often found later in ICOS-CD38- cTfh, suggesting that subset may serve as a memory reservoir.

Cut back by 3 bases and 0 bases, the V and J ends lie 10 bases apart. There are 14 amino acids in the CDR3, from cysteine to phenylalanine inclusive. Only the CDR3 region is kept as DNA, spanning 42 bases read in frame from base 1. From a lookup of the germline V gene, CDR1 and CDR2 are SQVTM and ANQGSEA. The time point label, as the study defines it: 2014-2015 season, pre-vaccination. Seasonal inactivated influenza vaccine (Fluvarix) was administered to adults, and sorted blood CD4 subsets were tracked by TCRB sequencing before and after vaccination. To be eligible, subjects had to live in the community and must not have received influenza vaccine in the previous 6 months. Reasons for exclusion included contraindications to influenza vaccine, substance abuse, HIV/AIDS, active malignancy, immunomodulatory medication, and active illness such as respiratory infection. Between roughly 35 and 110 mL of blood was sampled per time point. Either Ficoll-Paque PLUS or SepMate separation was used to isolate PBMC. As a comparison non-Tfh subset, CXCR5- memory CD4 T cells were sorted. Before DNA extraction, cell subsets were sorted from PBMC on a BD FACS Aria.

Library generation was performed with the immunoSEQ multiplex PCR assay. Adaptive Biotechnologies handled the TCRB amplification, library preparation, sequencing and preliminary bioinformatics at Survey level resolution. The authors' pipeline ran thus. Clonality was calculated in R as 1 minus normalized Shannon entropy, and the Gini index was calculated with the R package ineq. Overlap score was the summed counts of shared sequences divided by total counts of all sequences in both compared samples. Fisher's exact test, with an assumed theoretical repertoire of 10^7 TCRB sequences, was used to assess the significance of shared clonotypes. As stored in TCRdb, this immuneACCESS dataset retains in-frame rearrangements with V and J assigned. A fraction of the clones does not appear; measured against another copy, unresolved V genes explain less than half of the discrepancy, and the remainder lacks a known reason. That table furnishes V, J and clone size, whereas the DNA furnished D and trimming. Present in this sample are some 15,000 clones, almost 85% of which were seen just once. The top ten constitute about 0.27% of the sample.

Specimen: CXCR5- memory CD4+ T cells sorted from blood, collected on the day of influenza vaccination. Read against the paper, the sample's cell subset or site label means: CXCR5- memory CD4 T cells. The sequence is built from TRBV29-1 and TRBJ2-3, and possibly TRBD2, on 6 matching bases. The TCR was taken from an adult who received the influenza vaccine. The CDR3 reads as follows: CSVDGLLSTDTQYF. In nucleotide form, the sequence is TGCAGCGTTGACGGACTACTTAGCACAGATACGCAGTATTTT.